The source of this TCR beta chain is a study of blood T cell repertoires in COVID-19 (dated by TCRdb to about 2020). General notes on the study: Collaborator samples came from the United States, Italy and Spain and covered acute and convalescent phases of COVID-19. The material from the prospective study consisted of cDNA or gDNA derived from T cells, B-cell-depleted T cells, or PBMCs. Samples were obtained from the ongoing ImmuneRACE study (first 160 participants) and from 1,000 to 1,500 subjects provided by 6 global collaborators. Where HLA class I and class II types were available, the types were taken from metadata supplied by the sample provider, not from assay-based typing. Subjects who had been exposed to COVID-19, were actively infected with it, or had recovered from it provided the deeply sampled blood TCRbeta repertoires that made up the dataset. A de-identified subject ID, COVID-19 status, age in years and sex were almost always included in the sample metadata. The repertoires were released in a freely available public database meant as a resource for research on the immune response to SARS-CoV-2. The investigation overall reported the following: Clinical and demographic metadata were provided uncurated, with the amount varying by source and participant.

TCRbeta CDR3 regions were amplified from genomic DNA by means of the immunoSEQ Assay, a bias-controlled multiplex PCR. The published analysis was carried out like this. Nucleated cell counts per sample were estimated from amplification of reference gene primers within the assay. Sequence reads were collapsed and filtered to measure the absolute abundance of every unique TCRbeta CDR3 rearrangement. Productive Simpson clonality was computed per sample as the square root of Simpson's diversity index over productive rearrangements. The clones in this table, taken by TCRdb from immuneACCESS, are in-frame only. Not every clone is retained; where verified, under half of the shortfall comes from an unresolved V gene, and the cause of the rest is unknown. That table furnishes V, J and clone size, whereas the DNA furnished D and trimming. In all, the sample holds around 130,000 clones, and around 81% of those were seen once. Jointly, the top ten make up 11% of the sample.

After removal of 7 bases from V and 8 bases from J, the junction retains 5 bases not matched to a gene. From the cysteine up to the phenylalanine, the CDR3 has a length of 13 residues. Just the 39-base CDR3 DNA is kept, in frame starting at base 1. The germline V gene provides CDR1 SQVTM and CDR2 ANQGSEA. Remarks on this clone: This clone's antigen is unknown. The sample holds no much larger clone one base away, and base qualities are not on file.

Collaborating institutions collected whole blood in K2EDTA tubes following their own protocols. For TCRbeta analysis, collaborator samples were shipped as frozen whole blood, as isolated PBMCs, or as DNA extracted from either sample type. This clonotype was obtained from a human donor in a cohort sampled during active COVID-19. The V and J genes are TRBV29-1 and TRBJ1-4, with 12 middle bases fitting TRBD1. Sequencing used peripheral blood. The CDR3 protein is CSAWDRGREKLFF. The DNA sequence is as follows: TGCAGCGCCTGGGACAGGGGGCGAGAAAAACTGTTTTTT.